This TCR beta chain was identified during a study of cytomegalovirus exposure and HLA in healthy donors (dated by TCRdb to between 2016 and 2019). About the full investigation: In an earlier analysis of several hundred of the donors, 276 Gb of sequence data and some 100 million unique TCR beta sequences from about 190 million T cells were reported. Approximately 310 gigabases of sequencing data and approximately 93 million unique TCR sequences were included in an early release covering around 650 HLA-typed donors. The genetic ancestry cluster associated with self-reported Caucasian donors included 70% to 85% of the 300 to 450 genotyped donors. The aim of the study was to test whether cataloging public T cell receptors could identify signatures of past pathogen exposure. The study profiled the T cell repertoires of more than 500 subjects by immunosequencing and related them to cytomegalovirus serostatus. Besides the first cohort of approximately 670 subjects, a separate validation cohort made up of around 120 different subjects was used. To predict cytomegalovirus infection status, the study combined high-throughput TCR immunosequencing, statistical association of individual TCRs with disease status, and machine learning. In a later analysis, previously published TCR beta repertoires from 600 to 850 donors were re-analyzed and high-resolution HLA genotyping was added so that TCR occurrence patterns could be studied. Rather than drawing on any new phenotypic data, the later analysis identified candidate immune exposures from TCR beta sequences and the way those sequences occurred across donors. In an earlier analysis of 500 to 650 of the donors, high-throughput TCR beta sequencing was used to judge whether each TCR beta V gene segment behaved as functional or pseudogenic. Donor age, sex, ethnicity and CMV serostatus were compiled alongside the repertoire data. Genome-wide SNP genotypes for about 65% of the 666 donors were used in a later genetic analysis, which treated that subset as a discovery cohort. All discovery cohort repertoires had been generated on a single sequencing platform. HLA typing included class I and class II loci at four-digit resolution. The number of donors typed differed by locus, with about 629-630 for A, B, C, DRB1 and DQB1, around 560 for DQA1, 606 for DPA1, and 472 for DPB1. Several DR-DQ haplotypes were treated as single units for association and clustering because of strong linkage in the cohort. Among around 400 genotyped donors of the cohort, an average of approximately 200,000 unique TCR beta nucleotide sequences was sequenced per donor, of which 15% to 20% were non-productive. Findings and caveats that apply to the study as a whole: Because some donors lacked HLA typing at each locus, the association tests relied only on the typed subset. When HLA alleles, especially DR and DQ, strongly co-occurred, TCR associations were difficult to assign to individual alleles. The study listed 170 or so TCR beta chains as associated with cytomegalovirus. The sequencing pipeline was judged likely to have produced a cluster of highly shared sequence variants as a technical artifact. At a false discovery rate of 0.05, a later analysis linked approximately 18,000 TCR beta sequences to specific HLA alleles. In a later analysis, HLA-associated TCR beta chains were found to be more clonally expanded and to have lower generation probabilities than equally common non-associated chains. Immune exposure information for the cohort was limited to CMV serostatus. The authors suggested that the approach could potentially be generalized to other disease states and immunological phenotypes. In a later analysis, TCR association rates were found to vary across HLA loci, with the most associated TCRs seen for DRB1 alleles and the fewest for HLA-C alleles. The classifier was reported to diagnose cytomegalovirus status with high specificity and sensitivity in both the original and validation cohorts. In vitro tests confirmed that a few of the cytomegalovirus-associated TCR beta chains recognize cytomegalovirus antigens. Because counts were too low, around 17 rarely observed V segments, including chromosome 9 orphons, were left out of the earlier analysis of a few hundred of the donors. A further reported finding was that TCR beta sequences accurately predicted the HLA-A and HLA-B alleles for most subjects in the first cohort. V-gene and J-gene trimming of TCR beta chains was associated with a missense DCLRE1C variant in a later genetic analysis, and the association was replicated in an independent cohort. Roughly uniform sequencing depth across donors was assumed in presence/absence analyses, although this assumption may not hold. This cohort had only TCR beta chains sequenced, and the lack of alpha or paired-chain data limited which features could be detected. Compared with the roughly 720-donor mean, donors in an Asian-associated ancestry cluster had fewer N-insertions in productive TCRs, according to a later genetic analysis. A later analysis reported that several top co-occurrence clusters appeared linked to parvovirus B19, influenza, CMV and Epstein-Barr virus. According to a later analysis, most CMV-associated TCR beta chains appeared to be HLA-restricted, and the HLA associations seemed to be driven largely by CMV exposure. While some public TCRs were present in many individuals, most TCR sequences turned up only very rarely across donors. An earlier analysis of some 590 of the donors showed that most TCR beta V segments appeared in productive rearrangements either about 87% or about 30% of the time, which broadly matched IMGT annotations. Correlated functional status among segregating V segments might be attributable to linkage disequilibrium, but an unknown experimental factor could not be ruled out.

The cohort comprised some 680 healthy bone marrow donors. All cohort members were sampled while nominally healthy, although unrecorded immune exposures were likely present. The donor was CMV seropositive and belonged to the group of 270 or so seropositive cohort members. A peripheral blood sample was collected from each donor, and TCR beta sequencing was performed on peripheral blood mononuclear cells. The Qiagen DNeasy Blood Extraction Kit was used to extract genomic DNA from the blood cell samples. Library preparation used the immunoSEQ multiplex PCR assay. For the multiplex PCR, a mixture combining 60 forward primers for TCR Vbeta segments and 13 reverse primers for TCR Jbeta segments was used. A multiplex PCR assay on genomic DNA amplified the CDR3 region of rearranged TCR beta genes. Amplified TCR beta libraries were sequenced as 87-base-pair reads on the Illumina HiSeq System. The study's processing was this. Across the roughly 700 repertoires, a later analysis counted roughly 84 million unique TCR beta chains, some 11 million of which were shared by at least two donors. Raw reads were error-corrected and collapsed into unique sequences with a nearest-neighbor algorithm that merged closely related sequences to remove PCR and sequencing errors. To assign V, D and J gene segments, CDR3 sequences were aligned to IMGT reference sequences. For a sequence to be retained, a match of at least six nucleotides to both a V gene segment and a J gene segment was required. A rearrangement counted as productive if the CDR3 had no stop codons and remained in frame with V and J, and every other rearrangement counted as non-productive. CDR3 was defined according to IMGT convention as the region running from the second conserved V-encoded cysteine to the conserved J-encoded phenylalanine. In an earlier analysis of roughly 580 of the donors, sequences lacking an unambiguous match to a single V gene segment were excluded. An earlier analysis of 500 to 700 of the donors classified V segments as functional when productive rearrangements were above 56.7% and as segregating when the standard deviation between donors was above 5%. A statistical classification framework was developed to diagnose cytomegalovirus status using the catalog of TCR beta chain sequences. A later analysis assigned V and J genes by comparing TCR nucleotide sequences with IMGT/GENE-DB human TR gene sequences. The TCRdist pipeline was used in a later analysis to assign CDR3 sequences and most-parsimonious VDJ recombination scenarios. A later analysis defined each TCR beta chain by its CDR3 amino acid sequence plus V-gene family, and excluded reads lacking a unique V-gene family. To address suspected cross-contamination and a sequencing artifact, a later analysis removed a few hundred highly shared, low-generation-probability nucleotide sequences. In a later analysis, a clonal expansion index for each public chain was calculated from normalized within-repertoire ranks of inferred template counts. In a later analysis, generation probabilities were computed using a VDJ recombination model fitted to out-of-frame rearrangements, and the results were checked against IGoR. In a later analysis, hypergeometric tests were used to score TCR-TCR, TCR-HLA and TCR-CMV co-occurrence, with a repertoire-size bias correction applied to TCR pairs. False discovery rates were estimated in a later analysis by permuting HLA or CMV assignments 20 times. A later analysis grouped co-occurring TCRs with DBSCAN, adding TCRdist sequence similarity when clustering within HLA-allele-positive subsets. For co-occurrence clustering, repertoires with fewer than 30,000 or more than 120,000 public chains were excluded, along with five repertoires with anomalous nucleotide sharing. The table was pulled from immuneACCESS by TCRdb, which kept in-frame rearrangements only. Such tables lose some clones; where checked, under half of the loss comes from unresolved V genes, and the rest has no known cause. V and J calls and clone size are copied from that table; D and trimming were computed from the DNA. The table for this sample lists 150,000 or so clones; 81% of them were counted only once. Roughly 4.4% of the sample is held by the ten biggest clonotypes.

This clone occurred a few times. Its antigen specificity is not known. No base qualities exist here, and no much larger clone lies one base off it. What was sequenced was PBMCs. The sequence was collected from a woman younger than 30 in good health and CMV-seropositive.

The CDR3 is CAWSVVYGYTF. The DNA sequence is TGTGCCTGGAGTGTCGTATATGGCTACACCTTC. The V and J segments used are TRBV30 and TRBJ1-2, with the D gene too uncertain to name. Its CDR3 holds 11 amino acids, cysteine through phenylalanine. Of the read, only the CDR3 DNA is kept; its 33 bases are in frame from base 1. As encoded in the germline V gene (reference sequence), CDR1 is GTSNPN while CDR2 is SVGIG. Between the V and J ends, shortened by 0 bases and 5 bases respectively, the junction contains 4 bases.